The T cell receptor (delta chain) under discussion was sequenced for a study of gamma-delta chains in newborns, infants, children. Study background: Microbial exposure reportedly drives polyclonal innate γδ T cell expansion after birth.

Germline V CDR1 and CDR2: GEAIGNYY, EKD. The J segment lost 0 bases and the V segment lost 0 bases, leaving 9 bases of the junction unmatched. The CDR3 is made up of 20 amino acids. TCRdb redid the clone calls on the reads with CATT. Here the sample spans about 3,300 delta-chain clones, around half being singletons. The chain joins TRDV2 to TRDJ3; 8 bases align to TRDD3. The sequence was obtained from a child who received the measles vaccine. Material: blood. CDR3 loop: CACDTLGTGGFSWDTRQMFF. CDR3 nucleotides: TGTGCCTGTGACACCCTTGGGACTGGGGGTTTCTCCTGGGACACCCGACAGATGTTTTTC.